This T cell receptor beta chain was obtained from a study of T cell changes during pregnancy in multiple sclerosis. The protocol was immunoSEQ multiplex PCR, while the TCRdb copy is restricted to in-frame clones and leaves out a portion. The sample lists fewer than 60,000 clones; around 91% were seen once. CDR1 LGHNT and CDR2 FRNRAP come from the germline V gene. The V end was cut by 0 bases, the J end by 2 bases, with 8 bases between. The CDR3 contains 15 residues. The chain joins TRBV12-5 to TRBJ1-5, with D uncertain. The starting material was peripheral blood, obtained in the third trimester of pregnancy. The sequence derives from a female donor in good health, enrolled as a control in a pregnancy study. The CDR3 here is CASGLVGTGNQPQHF. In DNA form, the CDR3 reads TGTGCTAGTGGTTTGGTCGGTACGGGCAATCAGCCCCAGCATTTT.